Following are 28 T cell receptor beta chains from one sample sequenced in a study of regulatory T cells in long-lasting Graves disease. Arm-PCR of CDR3 regions and iRepertoire HTBI primers were used to build TCR beta libraries. TCRdb redid the calling of the multiplex PCR reads with MiXCR, one entry per CDR3 protein. The sample lists some 330,000 distinct CDR3 sequences; approximately 25% were seen once. Time point denoted: persistent/refractory GD, antithyroid drugs over 5 years with positive TRAb. PBMC-extracted RNA yielded the TCR library. This sample comprised peripheral blood mononuclear cells (PBMCs), obtained when the disease was refractory, from a patient treated with antithyroid drugs. The receptors come from a woman between 40 and 55 years old with Graves disease.

The chain employs TRBV6-9 and TRBJ2-7; D not resolved. The CDR3 loop spans 15 amino acids. From germline, CDR1 is MNHGY and CDR2 SVAAGI. V lost 3 bases, J lost 0 bases, and 12 bases lay in between. In nucleotides, the CDR3 is TGTGCCAGCAGTTACGGATGGGGAAACTCCTACGAGCAGTACTTC. Translating it yields CASSYGWGNSYEQYF.

J is TRBJ2-5 and V is TRBV6-1, with D uncertain. CDR3 size: 14 residues. V was pared by 5 bases and J by 5 bases, with 15 bases between. Germline-derived CDR1 and CDR2 are MNHNS and SASEGT. The CDR3 reads CASSPRSYAETQYF. Here the CDR3 DNA reads TGTGCCAGCAGTCCTCGAAGCTATGCGGAGACCCAGTACTTC.

The rearrangement uses TRBV10-3 and TRBJ1-5; the D is unclear. The CDR3 sequence is 15 residues long. V dropped 0 bases and J dropped 1 base, with 7 bases sitting between them. Germline CDR1 ENHRY, CDR2 SYGVKD. The CDR3 protein is CAISESTVSNQPQHF. The CDR3 DNA is TGTGCCATCAGTGAGTCAACAGTCAGCAATCAGCCCCAGCATTTT.

This clonotype was recorded at least ten times. This chain uses TRBV6-1 with TRBJ1-2; possible D gene TRBD1, 5 bases. The CDR3 has 14 amino acids. V was shortened by 11 bases and J by 6 bases, with 22 bases between the two germline ends. CDR1 is MNHNS, CDR2 SASEGT, per germline. CDR3 nucleotide sequence: TGTGCCGGCGCAGGGAGTCGGACTGAGAATGGCTACACCTTC. Amino acid sequence: CAGAGSRTENGYTF.

This clonotype was observed at least ten times. V and J are TRBV2 and TRBJ2-5, with 9 bases lining up with TRBD1. V was pared by 6 bases and J by 5 bases, with 22 bases of the junction left unmatched. The CDR3 has 19 residues. Germline CDR1 SNHLY, CDR2 FYNNEI. CDR3 sequence: CASSGPGQGIFEARETQYF. CDR3 nucleotide sequence: TGTGCCAGCAGCGGGCCGGGACAGGGTATTTTTGAGGCGCGGGAGACCCAGTACTTC.

DNA of the CDR3: TGCAGTGCTAGGGGGGAACCGCGGGGGCAGTTCTTC. It codes for CSARGEPRGQFF. The chain carries TRBV20-1 and TRBJ2-1, with a possible D match to TRBD2 (6 bases). The CDR3 sequence is 12 residues long. Germline V gene lookup returns CDR1 DFQATT and CDR2 SNEGSKA (reference sequence). V gave up 3 bases and J gave up 12 bases, with 15 bases separating them.

This clonotype was detected many times. This chain uses TRBV27 with TRBJ2-7; no clear D. Trimming took off 8 bases at V and 3 bases at J, with 20 bases between the two ends. CDR3 length: 15 residues. Germline loops: CDR1 MNHEY, CDR2 SMNVEV (reference sequence). This CDR3 reads CASFRVVGMGYEQYF. CDR3 DNA sequence: TGTGCCAGCTTTCGGGTTGTGGGGATGGGCTACGAGCAGTACTTC.

Remarks on this clonotype: This likely reflects a read error, since a far larger clone is one base away. V gene TRBV7-4 combines with J gene TRBJ2-7; 10 bases line up with TRBD2. Germline values: CDR1 SGHVT, CDR2 SQSDAQ. This CDR3 region has 18 residues. After removal of 5 bases from V and 4 bases from J, the junction contained 17 bases not matched to a gene. CDR3 sequence: CASSQAASGRSMWYEQYF. The DNA for the CDR3 is TGTGCCAGCAGCCAAGCCGCTAGCGGGAGATCTATGTGGTACGAGCAGTACTTC.

The table lists this clonotype with many counts. This rearrangement joins TRBV28 to TRBJ1-2; D remains ambiguous. Germline CDR1 reads MDHEN; CDR2 reads SYDVKM. The V end was cut by 1 base, the J end by 3 bases, with 12 bases between. This CDR3 spans 15 amino acids. The CDR3 DNA is TGTGCCAGCAGTTTATTTGGGTCGTCGGACTATGGCTACACCTTC. Translated, it gives CASSLFGSSDYGYTF.

At least ten counts were recorded for this clonotype. The chain employs TRBV28 and TRBJ1-5, with D tentatively TRBD1 (6 bases). There are 15 residues in the CDR3. The V end lost 6 bases, the J end lost 0 bases, and 12 bases lay between the germline ends. Per germline, CDR1 MDHEN and CDR2 SYDVKM. The CDR3 DNA sequence: TGTGCCAGCAGCTCGAGGACAGCTAGCAATCAGCCCCAGCATTTT. This encodes CASSSRTASNQPQHF.

At least ten counts were recorded for this clonotype. The V call is TRBV29-1, the J call TRBJ2-5; D gene unclear. The CDR3 is 12 residues long. Looked up from germline, CDR1 is SQVTM and CDR2 is ANQGSEA. V was clipped by 0 bases and J by 5 bases, with 7 bases between them. In DNA form, the CDR3 reads TGCAGCGTTGAAGATTTGGGGGAGACCCAGTACTTC. This gives the protein CSVEDLGETQYF. Drawing the rest from reference TRBV29-1 and TRBJ2-5, the complete variable domain is SAVISQKPSRDICQRGTSLTIQCQVDSQVTMMFWYRQQPGQSLTLIATANQGSEATYESGFVIDKFPISRPNLTFSTLTVSNMSPEDSSIYLCSVEDLGETQYFGPGTRLLVL.

There are many counts of this clonotype. The chain links TRBV19 to TRBJ1-1; perhaps TRBD1 as D (5 bases). Looked up from germline, CDR1 is LNHDA and CDR2 is SQIVND (reference sequence). This CDR3 has 16 amino acids. V lost 5 bases, J lost 1 base, and 17 bases lay in between. CDR3 amino acids: CASSDRTEAGNTEAFF. The CDR3 region has the DNA TGTGCCAGTAGTGACAGAACGGAAGCAGGGAACACTGAAGCTTTCTTT.

With respect to this clonotype: A read error may be the cause here, since a much bigger clone is one base away. The gene calls are TRBV4-1 and TRBJ2-3, with 7 bases aligning to TRBD1. The CDR3 runs to 15 residues. CDR1 is MGHRA, CDR2 YSYEKL, per germline. Here the CDR3 reads CASSQASGTADTLYF. CDR3 nucleotides: TGCGCCAGCAGCCAAGCGTCCGGGACAGCAGATACGCTGTATTTT.

This clonotype appeared a single time. This likely stems from a read error, as it lies one base from a far larger clone. The V call is TRBV6-5, the J call TRBJ1-2; 7 nucleotides align to TRBD1. The germline CDR1 and CDR2 sequences are MNHEY and SVGAGI. The CDR3 loop spans 14 amino acids. V lost 0 bases, J lost 6 bases, and 4 bases stayed unmatched. CDR3 coding DNA: TGTGCCAGCAGTTACTCGGGACAGAACCATGGCTACACCTTC. This translates into CASSYSGQNHGYTF.

In this sample, this clonotype turned up a few times. The chain links TRBV10-3 to TRBJ1-1; TRBD1 matches at 12 bases. The CDR3 length is 15 residues. The junction had 3 bases not matched to a gene; V was cut back by 4 bases and J by 3 bases. Looked up from germline, CDR1 is ENHRY and CDR2 is SYGVKD. The CDR3 DNA reads TGTGCCATCAGTGCCGGGACAGGGGGCTACACTGAAGCTTTCTTT. This encodes CAISAGTGGYTEAFF.

This clonotype was recorded many times. This chain uses TRBV11-1 with TRBJ2-5; no definite D call. Germline lookup yields CDR1 SGHAT and CDR2 FQDESV (reference sequence). The CDR3 is 14 residues long. V lost 1 base and J lost 5, with 11 bases in between. The CDR3 sequence: CASSLGRDLETQYF. The CDR3 DNA reads TGTGCCAGCAGCTTAGGTCGAGACCTTGAGACCCAGTACTTC.

This chain connects TRBV19 to TRBJ2-5; TRBD2 might be the D (6 bases). This CDR3 comprises 16 residues. With 6 bases removed from V and 4 bases from J, the gap between germline ends came to 21 bases. Germline V gene lookup returns CDR1 LNHDA and CDR2 SQIVND (reference sequence). This chain's CDR3 is CASRNLRKGRGETQYF. For the CDR3, the DNA is TGTGCCAGTAGAAATCTAAGGAAGGGGCGGGGAGAGACCCAGTACTTC.

This clonotype was recorded many times. The V call is TRBV6-5, the J call TRBJ2-7; no clear D. The CDR3 is 16 amino acids. Trimming took off 0 bases at V and 4 bases at J, with 16 bases between the two ends. CDR1 is MNHEY, CDR2 SVGAGI, per germline. The chain's CDR3 is CASSYSFGGLVYEQYF. As DNA, the CDR3 is TGTGCCAGCAGTTACTCTTTCGGCGGTTTAGTATACGAGCAGTACTTC.

The V call is TRBV3-1, the J call TRBJ1-1; D is uncertain. Per the germline V gene, CDR1 is LGHDT and CDR2 is YNNKEL (reference sequence). Trimming removed 3 bases from V and 2 bases from J, with 4 bases in between. CDR3 length: 12 residues. In DNA form, the CDR3 reads TGTGCCAGCAGCCATCCAAACACTGAAGCTTTCTTT. Encoded protein: CASSHPNTEAFF.

The rearrangement joins TRBV30 to TRBJ2-7; D gene uncertain. Trimming shortened V by 0 bases and J by 3 bases, and 9 bases separated the two germline ends. The germline V gene encodes CDR1 GTSNPN and CDR2 SVGIG (reference sequence). This CDR3 is built from 13 residues. CDR3 DNA sequence: TGTGCCTGGAGTGTACTGGGTCGCTACGAGCAGTACTTC. Amino acids: CAWSVLGRYEQYF.

This clonotype was seen many times. The chain links TRBV28 to TRBJ1-5; 8 bases agree with TRBD1. Per germline, CDR1 MDHEN and CDR2 SYDVKM. Trimming at V came to 7 bases and at J to 4 bases, leaving 15 bases not matched to a gene. CDR3 length: 17 residues. CDR3 amino acids: CASTTSGTGKRNQPQHF. The CDR3 coding sequence is TGTGCCAGCACCACCTCTGGGACAGGAAAGAGGAATCAGCCCCAGCATTTT.

V is TRBV4-1 and J is TRBJ2-1, with D possibly being TRBD1 (5 bases). This CDR3 is built from 18 residues. Looked up from germline, CDR1 is MGHRA and CDR2 is YSYEKL. The V gene lost 3 bases and the J gene lost 5 bases, with 23 bases spanning the gap. CDR3 region: CASSHPPFGPTGNNEQFF. CDR3 bases: TGCGCCAGCAGCCATCCCCCGTTTGGACCCACAGGCAACAATGAGCAGTTCTTC.

This clonotype was recorded many times. The rearrangement links TRBV18 to TRBJ1-4; TRBD1 agrees at 7 bases. The CDR3 covers 13 residues. Germline V lookup: CDR1 KGHSH, CDR2 LQKENI. Trimming cost V 6 bases and J 5 bases; bases outside gene matches: 3. CDR3 sequence reads: CASSGQKNEKLFF. CDR3 nucleotide sequence: TGTGCCAGCTCGGGACAGAAGAATGAAAAACTGTTTTTT.

This clonotype was detected a few times. The rearrangement links TRBV27 to TRBJ2-7, with 7 bases aligning to TRBD2. Germline CDR1 is MNHEY and CDR2 is SMNVEV (reference sequence). After removal of 4 bases from V and 3 bases from J, the junction contained 12 bases not matched to a gene. The CDR3 consists of 16 residues. The DNA of the CDR3 is TGTGCCAGCAGTTCCGGCTGGGCGGGAGCTCACTACGAGCAGTACTTC. This sequence encodes CASSSGWAGAHYEQYF.

The chain joins TRBV29-1 to TRBJ2-2; D may match TRBD1 or TRBD2 (5 bases each). V was cut by 6 bases and J by 7 bases, with 15 bases left in between. Germline CDR1 is SQVTM and CDR2 is ANQGSEA. The CDR3 runs 13 residues. CDR3 nucleotides: TGCAGCGTAGACGGGGCTATCCACGGGGAGCTGTTTTTT. Translation gives CSVDGAIHGELFF.

J is TRBJ2-7 and V is TRBV5-1, with D maybe TRBD1 (5 bases). CDR3 length: 16 amino acids. V lost 0 bases, J lost 2 bases, and 15 bases lay in between. Germline V gene sequence: CDR1 SGHRS, CDR2 YFSETQ. The CDR3 DNA reads TGCGCCAGCAGCTTGGCATGGGGCGGAAGGACCTACGAGCAGTACTTC. The encoded protein is CASSLAWGGRTYEQYF.

The V gene is TRBV25-1, the J gene TRBJ2-1, with no clear D. The CDR3 covers 17 residues. Germline loops: CDR1 MGHDK, CDR2 SYGVNS. The germline V and J ends were trimmed by 0 bases and 6 bases, with 18 bases remaining between them. The CDR3 DNA reads TGTGCCAGCAGTGAATATGGGCGGCCCTGGTGGGCCAATGAGCAGTTCTTC. As protein: CASSEYGRPWWANEQFF.

In this sample, this clonotype turned up many times. The chain links TRBV6-1 to TRBJ2-7, with 9 bases identical to TRBD1. The trim removed 6 bases at V and 7 bases at J, leaving 10 bases unmatched. Germline V gene sequence: CDR1 MNHNS, CDR2 SASEGT. The CDR3 covers 14 residues. CDR3 amino acids: CASSLTMTGGEQYF. In DNA form, the CDR3 reads TGTGCCAGCAGCCTGACCATGACAGGGGGGGAGCAGTACTTC.